Included here is one TCR beta chain sequence, with context. Its matching antigen is unknown. The sample originates from a study of relationships among human T cell subsets. Study-wide points: Regulatory and Th2 subsets had few clones over 100 reads, unlike CD8+ cytotoxic cells.

After negative selection with anti-CD4 multisort beads, CD8+ T cells were positively selected with anti-CD8 beads. T cell subsets were isolated with antibody-coated magnetic beads. From mRNA, alpha and beta CDR3 regions were amplified using semiquantitative ARM-PCR. Exponential amplification used communal superprimers after tagged nested gene-specific primers in ARM-PCR. Nested primers were removed by exonuclease before the second PCR round. TCRdb independently ran MiXCR on the multiplex PCR reads; one entry per CDR3 protein. This sample has some 5,400 distinct CDR3 sequences, with 55% to 65% found just once. Trimming left V 1 base short and J 6 bases short, with 7 bases between. Germline loops: CDR1 SGHTA, CDR2 FQGNSA. The CDR3 sequence is 13 residues long.

The V gene is TRBV7-2, the J gene TRBJ1-5; D remains ambiguous. This receptor was identified in a man aged 35-49 years in good health. Sequencing used CD8+ T cells sorted from blood. DNA of the CDR3: TGTGCCAGCAGCTTAGGGACTCTTCAGCCCCAGCATTTT. The encoded protein is CASSLGTLQPQHF.